This T cell receptor beta chain was identified in a study of cytomegalovirus exposure and HLA in healthy donors. Points from the study as a whole: Many donors shared some public TCRs, even though most TCR sequences were rare. In vitro, a few CMV-associated chains proved specific for CMV antigens. The study recorded around 160 TCR beta chains that were cytomegalovirus-associated.

About this clone: Its antigen is currently unknown.

Clones were sequenced by immunoSEQ multiplex PCR, and TCRdb holds only the in-frame ones, with some missing. The sample yields approximately 160,000 clones, 84% seen once. The CDR3 contains 14 residues. Germline V gene lookup returns CDR1 SGHRS and CDR2 YFSETQ. Trimming removed 3 bases at V and 3 bases at J, with 13 bases between. This receptor was taken from a man aged 25 to 40 in good health and CMV-seropositive. The chain carries TRBV5-1 and TRBJ2-7, with D perhaps TRBD1 (6 bases). Sequencing was done on a sample of PBMCs. CDR3 loop: CASSSYRESYEQYF. The CDR3 DNA follows: TGCGCCAGCAGCTCATACAGGGAAAGCTACGAGCAGTACTTC.